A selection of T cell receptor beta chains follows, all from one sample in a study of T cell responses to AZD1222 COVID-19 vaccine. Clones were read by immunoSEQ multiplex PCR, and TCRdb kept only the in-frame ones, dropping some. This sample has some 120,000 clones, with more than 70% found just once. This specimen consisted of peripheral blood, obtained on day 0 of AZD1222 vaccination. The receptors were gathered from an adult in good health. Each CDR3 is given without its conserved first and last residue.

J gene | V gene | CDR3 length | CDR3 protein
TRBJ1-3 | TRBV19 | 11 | ASSQGYGNTIY
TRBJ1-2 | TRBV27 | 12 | ASSPPGQGAAYT
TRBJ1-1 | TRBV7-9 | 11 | ASEVSANTEAF
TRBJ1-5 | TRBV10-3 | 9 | ATGRDQPQH
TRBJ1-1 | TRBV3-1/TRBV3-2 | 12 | ASSAGQMNTEAF
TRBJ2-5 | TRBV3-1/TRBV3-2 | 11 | ASSRDEQETQY
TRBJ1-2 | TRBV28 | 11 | ASSLGRGYGYT
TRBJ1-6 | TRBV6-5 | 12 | ASSRQGVNSPLH
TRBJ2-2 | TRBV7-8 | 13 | ASNPSGGYTGELF
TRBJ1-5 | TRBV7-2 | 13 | ASSLRSVGNQPQH
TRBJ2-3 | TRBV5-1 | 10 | ASSLNTDTQY
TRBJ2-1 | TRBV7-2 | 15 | ASSLRSASGSSNEQF
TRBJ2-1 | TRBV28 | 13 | ASSFPAAPYNEQF
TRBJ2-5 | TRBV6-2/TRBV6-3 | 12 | ASSYSGGRETQY
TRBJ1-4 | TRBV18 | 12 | ASSRRDPNEKLF
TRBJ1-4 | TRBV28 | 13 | ASSLFIKGGEKLF
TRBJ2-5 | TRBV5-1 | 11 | ASSLQGAETQY
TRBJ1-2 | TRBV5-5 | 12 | ASSVQGSIYGYT
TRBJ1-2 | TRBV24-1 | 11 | ATNGGTGYGYT
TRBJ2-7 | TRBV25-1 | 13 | ASSGGLAGANEQY
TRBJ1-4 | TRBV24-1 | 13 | ATGSGAATNEKLF
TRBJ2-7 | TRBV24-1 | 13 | ATSHGLAGPYEQY
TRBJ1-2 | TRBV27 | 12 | ASSLRTAVGGYT
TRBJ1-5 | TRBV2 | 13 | ASASPRGSDQPQH
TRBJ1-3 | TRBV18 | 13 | ASSPSQLTGNTIY
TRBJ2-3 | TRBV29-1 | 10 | SAGHSGDTQY
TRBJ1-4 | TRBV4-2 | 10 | ASGTGREKLF
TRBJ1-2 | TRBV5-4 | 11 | ASSLGGDGGYT
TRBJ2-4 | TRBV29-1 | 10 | SVGIGAGIQY
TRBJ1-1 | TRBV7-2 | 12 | ASSYRDPNTEAF
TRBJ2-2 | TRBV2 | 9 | ASRITGELF
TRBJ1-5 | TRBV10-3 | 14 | AISEDAAGVGQPQH
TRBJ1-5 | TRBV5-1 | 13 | ASSLGQGSNQPQH
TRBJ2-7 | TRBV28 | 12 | ASSPGTGSNEQY
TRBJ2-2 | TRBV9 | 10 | ASSPMAGELF
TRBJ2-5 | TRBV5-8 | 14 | ASSAGTSGSLETQY
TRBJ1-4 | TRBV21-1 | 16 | ASSKKRDRVMTNEKLF
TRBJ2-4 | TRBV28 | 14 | ASSRSGGGAKNIQY
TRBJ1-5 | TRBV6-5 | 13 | ASRSSWQRNQPQH
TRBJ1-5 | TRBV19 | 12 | ASSIRGSNQPQH